The 3 T cell receptor beta chains given below trace back to one sample, sequenced in a study of blood T cell repertoires in COVID-19. Libraries were prepared by immunoSEQ multiplex PCR; TCRdb keeps only in-frame clonotypes and omits some of them. The sample lists 50,000 to 70,000 clones; about 80% were seen once. The sample taken for sequencing was peripheral blood. Receptor source: a man aged 50-60 years with active or convalescent COVID-19.

This clone was recorded many times. This sequence joins TRBV5-4 and TRBJ2-1, with TRBD1 as a possible D gene (5 bases). Trimming shortened V by 10 bases and J by 2 bases, and 16 bases separated the two germline ends. From germline, CDR1 is SGHNT and CDR2 YYREEE (reference sequence). The CDR3 is made up of 14 amino acids. CDR3 nucleotides: TGTGCCTACCTGGAAGGGGCGACCTACAATGAGCAGTTCTTC. Translating gives CAYLEGATYNEQFF.

This clone was seen once. The J gene is TRBJ1-1, the V gene TRBV30, with D possibly TRBD1 on 6 matching bases. Looked up from germline, CDR1 is GTSNPN and CDR2 is SVGIG (reference sequence). The V end was cut by 0 bases, the J end by 5 bases, with 13 bases between. The CDR3 spans 14 residues. The CDR3 DNA is TGTGCCTGGAGTGTATCGGGGGGCTGGACTGAAGCTTTCTTT. It codes for CAWSVSGGWTEAFF.

This clone has only a few counts. The CDR3 region is CASSRHRDYEAFF. CDR3 nucleotide sequence: TGTGCCAGCAGCCGGCACCGGGACTATGAAGCTTTCTTT. V usage is TRBV5-4 and J usage is TRBJ1-1, with D possibly TRBD1 on 5 matching bases. V shed 4 bases and J shed 7 bases, with 14 bases lying between them. Per the germline V gene, CDR1 is SGHNT and CDR2 is YYREEE (reference sequence). This CDR3 has 13 amino acids.